Listed below are T cell receptor beta chains from one sample, sequenced in a study of quantifying T cell responses using KT2 cells. TCRdb ran MiXCR on the UMI-ligation and nested PCR reads and lists one entry per CDR3 protein. The table shows approximately 41,000 distinct CDR3 sequences, with approximately 15% occurring only once. Source material: PBMCs spiked with cells of the T cell clone KT2. All receptors come from a human donor. Each CDR3 is given with its conserved first and last residue.

v_call	j_call	cdr3_aa
TRBV19	TRBJ1-1	CATGGQGDTEAFF
TRBV20-1	TRBJ2-7	CSVQAPSGGTTLLEQYF
TRBV18	TRBJ2-5	CASSPPNIGQETQYF
TRBV20-1	TRBJ1-3	CSAKTSGKGNTIYF
TRBV7-8	TRBJ2-7	CASSLFGYEQYF
TRBV12-3/TRBV12-4	TRBJ1-1	CASSLQGGGTEAFF
TRBV29-1	TRBJ2-4	CSVLGSLNIQYF
TRBV24-1	TRBJ1-6	CATNKAHNPSPLHF
TRBV18	TRBJ1-2	CASSPDPRAYGYTF
TRBV5-1	TRBJ2-3	CASSLFGREVTDTQYF
TRBV4-1	TRBJ1-6	CASSQDGQLRGSPLHF
TRBV12-3/TRBV12-4	TRBJ2-7	CASSWESSGPYEQYF
TRBV9	TRBJ1-6	CASSPRVASPLHF
TRBV12-3/TRBV12-4	TRBJ2-3	CASSLGGRSDTQYF
TRBV20-1	TRBJ2-1	CSARGTSGSENNEQFF
TRBV7-2	TRBJ2-1	CASSLEAHALFF
TRBV5-1	TRBJ1-1	CASSFQGVEVTEAFF
TRBV20-1	TRBJ1-1	CSARWMQGMNTEAFF
TRBV10-3	TRBJ2-1	CAISERGAYNEQFF
TRBV6-5	TRBJ1-5	CASSQDGYQPQHF
TRBV20-1	TRBJ1-5	CSASAAANQPQHF
TRBV6-1	TRBJ2-7	CASSEPAYAVYEQYF
TRBV12-3/TRBV12-4	TRBJ2-2	CASNTRPVDSGELFF
TRBV11-2	TRBJ2-2	CASSLRQGGTGELFF
TRBV27	TRBJ2-7	CASSLQGGGYEQYF
TRBV7-3	TRBJ2-3	CASSKGAEGSDTQYF